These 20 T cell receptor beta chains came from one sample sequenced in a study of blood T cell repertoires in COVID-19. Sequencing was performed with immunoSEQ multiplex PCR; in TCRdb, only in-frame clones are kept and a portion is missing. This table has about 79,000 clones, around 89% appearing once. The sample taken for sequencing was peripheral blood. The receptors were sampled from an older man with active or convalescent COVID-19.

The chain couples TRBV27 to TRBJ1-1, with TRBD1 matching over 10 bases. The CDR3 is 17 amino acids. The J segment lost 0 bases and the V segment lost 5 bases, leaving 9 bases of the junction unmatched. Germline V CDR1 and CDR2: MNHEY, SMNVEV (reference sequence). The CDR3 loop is CASSRKGTGDLNTEAFF. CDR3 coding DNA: TGTGCCAGCAGTCGCAAAGGGACAGGGGATTTGAACACTGAAGCTTTCTTT.

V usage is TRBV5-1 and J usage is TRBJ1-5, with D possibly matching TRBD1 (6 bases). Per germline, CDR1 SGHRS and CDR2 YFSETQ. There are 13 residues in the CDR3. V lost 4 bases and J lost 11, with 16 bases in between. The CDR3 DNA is TGCGCCAGCAGCCCCCTGGGGGCAGGAGCCCAGCATTTT. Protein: CASSPLGAGAQHF.

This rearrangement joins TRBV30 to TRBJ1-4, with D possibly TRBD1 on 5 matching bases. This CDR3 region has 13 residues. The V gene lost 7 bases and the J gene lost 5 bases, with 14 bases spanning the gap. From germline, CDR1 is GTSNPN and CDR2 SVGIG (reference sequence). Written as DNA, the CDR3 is TGTGCCTTATTACAGGCGAACAATGAAAAACTGTTTTTT. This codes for CALLQANNEKLFF. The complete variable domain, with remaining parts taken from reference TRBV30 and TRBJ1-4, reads SQTIHQWPATLVQPVGSPLSLECTVEGTSNPNLYWYRQAAGRGLQLLFYSVGIGQISSEVPQNLSASRPQDRQFILSSKKLLLSDSGFYLCALLQANNEKLFFGSGTQLSVL.

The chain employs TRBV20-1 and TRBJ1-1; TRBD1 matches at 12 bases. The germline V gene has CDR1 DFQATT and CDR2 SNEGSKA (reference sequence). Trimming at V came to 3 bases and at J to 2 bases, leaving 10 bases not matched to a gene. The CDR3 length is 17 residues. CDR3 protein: CSASGGTGGAGNTEAFF. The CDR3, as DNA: TGCAGTGCTAGTGGGGGGACAGGGGGCGCCGGAAACACTGAAGCTTTCTTT.

CDR3 coding DNA: TGTGCCAGCAGTTCCACATTAACAGGGGGCAATCAGCCCCAGCATTTT. Translating gives CASSSTLTGGNQPQHF. The chain combines TRBV6-6 with TRBJ1-5; the match to TRBD1 covers 7 bases. Germline lookup yields CDR1 MNHNY and CDR2 SVGAGI (reference sequence). With V trimmed by 4 bases and J by 2 bases, 8 bases remained unmatched. This CDR3 is 16 amino acids long.

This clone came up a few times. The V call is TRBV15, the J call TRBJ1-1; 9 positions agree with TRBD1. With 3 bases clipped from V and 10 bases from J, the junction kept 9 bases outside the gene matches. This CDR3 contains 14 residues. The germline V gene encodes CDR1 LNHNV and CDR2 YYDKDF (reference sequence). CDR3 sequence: CATSSRAQGAVAFF. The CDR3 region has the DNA TGTGCCACCAGCAGCAGAGCACAGGGGGCGGTAGCTTTCTTT.

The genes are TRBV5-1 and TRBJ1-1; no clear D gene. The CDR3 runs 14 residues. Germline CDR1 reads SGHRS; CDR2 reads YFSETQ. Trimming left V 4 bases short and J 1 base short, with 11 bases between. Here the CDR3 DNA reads TGCGCCAGCAGCGACCGGTCAGGGAACACTGAAGCTTTCTTT. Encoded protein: CASSDRSGNTEAFF. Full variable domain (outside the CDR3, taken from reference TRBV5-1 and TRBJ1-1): KAGVTQTPRYLIKTRGQQVTLSCSPISGHRSVSWYQQTPGQGLQFLFEYFSETQRNKGNFPGRFSGRQFSNSRSEMNVSTLELGDSALYLCASSDRSGNTEAFFGQGTRLTVV.

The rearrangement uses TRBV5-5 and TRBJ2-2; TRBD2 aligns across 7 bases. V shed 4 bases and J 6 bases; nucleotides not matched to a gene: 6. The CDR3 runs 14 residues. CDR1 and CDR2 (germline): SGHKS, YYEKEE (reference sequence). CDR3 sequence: CASSAGRAAGELFF. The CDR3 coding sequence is TGTGCCAGCAGCGCTGGGAGGGCAGCCGGGGAGCTGTTTTTT. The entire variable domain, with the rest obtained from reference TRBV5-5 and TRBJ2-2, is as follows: DAGVTQSPTHLIKTRGQQVTLRCSPISGHKSVSWYQQVLGQGPQFIFQYYEKEERGRGNFPDRFSARQFPNYSSELNVNALLLGDSALYLCASSAGRAAGELFFGEGSRLTVL.

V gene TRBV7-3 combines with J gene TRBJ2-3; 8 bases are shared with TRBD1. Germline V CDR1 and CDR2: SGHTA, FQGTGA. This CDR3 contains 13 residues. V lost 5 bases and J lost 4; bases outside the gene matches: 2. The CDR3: CASSPGGADTQYF. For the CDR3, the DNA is TGTGCCAGCAGCCCAGGGGGCGCAGATACGCAGTATTTT.

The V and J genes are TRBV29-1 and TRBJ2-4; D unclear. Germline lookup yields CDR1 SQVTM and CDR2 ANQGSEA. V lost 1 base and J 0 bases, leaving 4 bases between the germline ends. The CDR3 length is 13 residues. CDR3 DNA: TGCAGCGTTGAAGGAGAAGCCAAAAACATTCAGTACTTC. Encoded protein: CSVEGEAKNIQYF.

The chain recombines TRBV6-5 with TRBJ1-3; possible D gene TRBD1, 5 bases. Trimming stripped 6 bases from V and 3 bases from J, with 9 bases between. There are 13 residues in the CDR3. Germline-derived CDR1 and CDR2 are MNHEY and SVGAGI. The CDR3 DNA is TGTGCCAGCAGCAACGGGGGTGGAAACACCATATATTTT. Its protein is CASSNGGGNTIYF.

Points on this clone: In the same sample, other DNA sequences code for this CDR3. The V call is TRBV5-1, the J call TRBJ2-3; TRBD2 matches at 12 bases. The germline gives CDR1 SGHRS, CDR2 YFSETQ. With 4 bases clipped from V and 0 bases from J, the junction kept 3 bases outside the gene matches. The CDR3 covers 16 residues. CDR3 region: CASSPGTSGSTDTQYF. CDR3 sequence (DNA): TGCGCCAGCAGCCCTGGGACTAGCGGGAGCACAGATACGCAGTATTTT.

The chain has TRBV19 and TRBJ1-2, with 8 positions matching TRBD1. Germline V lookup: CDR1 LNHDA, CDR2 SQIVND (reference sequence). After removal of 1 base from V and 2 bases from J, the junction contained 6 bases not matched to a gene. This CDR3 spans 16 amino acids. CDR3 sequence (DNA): TGTGCCAGTAGTATAGTCACCGGACAGGGAAACTATGGCTACACCTTC. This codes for CASSIVTGQGNYGYTF.

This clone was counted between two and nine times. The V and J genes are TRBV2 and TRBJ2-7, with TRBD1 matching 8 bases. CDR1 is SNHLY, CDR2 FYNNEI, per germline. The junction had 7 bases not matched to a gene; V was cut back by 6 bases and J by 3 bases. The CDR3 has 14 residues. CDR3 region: CASRDHRGIYEQYF. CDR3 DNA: TGTGCCAGCAGAGACCACAGGGGGATCTACGAGCAGTACTTC.

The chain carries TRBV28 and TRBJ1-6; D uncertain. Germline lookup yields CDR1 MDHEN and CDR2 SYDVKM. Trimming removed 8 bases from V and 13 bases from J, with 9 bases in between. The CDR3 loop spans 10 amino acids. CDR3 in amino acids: CASFFRPLHF. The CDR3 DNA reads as TGTGCCAGCTTCTTTCGGCCCCTCCACTTT. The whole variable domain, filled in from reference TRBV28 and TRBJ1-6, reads DVKVTQSSRYLVKRTGEKVFLECVQDMDHENMFWYRQDPGLGLRLIYFSYDVKMKEKGDIPEGYSVSREKKERFSLILESASTNQTSMYLCASFFRPLHFGNGTRLTVT.

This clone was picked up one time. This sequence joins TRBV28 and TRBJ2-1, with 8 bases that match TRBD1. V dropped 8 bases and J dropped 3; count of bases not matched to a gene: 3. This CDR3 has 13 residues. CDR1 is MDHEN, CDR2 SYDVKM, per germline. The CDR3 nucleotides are TGTGCCAGCCAGGGGGCGTTCTACAATGAGCAGTTCTTC. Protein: CASQGAFYNEQFF. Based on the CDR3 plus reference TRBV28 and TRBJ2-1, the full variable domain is DVKVTQSSRYLVKRTGEKVFLECVQDMDHENMFWYRQDPGLGLRLIYFSYDVKMKEKGDIPEGYSVSREKKERFSLILESASTNQTSMYLCASQGAFYNEQFFGPGTRLTVL.

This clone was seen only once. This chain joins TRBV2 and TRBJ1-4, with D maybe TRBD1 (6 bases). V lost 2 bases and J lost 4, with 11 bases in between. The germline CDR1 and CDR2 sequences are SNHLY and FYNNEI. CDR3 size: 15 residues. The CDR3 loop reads CASSESLQGNEKLFF. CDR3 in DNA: TGTGCCAGCAGTGAAAGTCTACAGGGTAATGAAAAACTGTTTTTT.

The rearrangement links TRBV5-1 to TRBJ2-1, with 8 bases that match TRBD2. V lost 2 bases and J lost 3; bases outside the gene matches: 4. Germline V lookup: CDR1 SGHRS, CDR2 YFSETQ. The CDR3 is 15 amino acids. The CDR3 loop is CASSFSGIIYNEQFF. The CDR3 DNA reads TGCGCCAGCAGCTTTAGCGGGATAATCTACAATGAGCAGTTCTTC.

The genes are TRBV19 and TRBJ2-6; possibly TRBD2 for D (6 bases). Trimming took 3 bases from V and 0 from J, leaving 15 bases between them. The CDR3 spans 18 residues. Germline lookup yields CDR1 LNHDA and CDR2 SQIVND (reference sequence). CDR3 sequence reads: CASSILRGRDSGANVLTF. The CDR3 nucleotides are TGTGCCAGTAGTATTCTACGAGGGCGGGACTCTGGGGCCAACGTCCTGACTTTC.

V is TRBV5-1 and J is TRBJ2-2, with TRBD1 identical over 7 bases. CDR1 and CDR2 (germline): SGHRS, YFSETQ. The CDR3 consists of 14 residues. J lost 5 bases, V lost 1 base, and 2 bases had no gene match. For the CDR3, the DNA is TGCGCCAGCAGCTTGATCAGGGGGACCGGGGAGCTGTTTTTT. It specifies CASSLIRGTGELFF.